The clone carrying this T cell receptor beta chain was found many times. Antigen unknown. The repertoire came from unfractionated whole blood and reflected all unsorted peripheral T cells. This specimen comes from a study of HIV-infected patients and healthy controls. The study, taken as a whole, reports: Study cohorts differed slightly in age and sex, but this did not explain diversity differences.

cDNA was made from around 0.5 ug RNA using alpha and beta constant primers. Using multiplexing indices, alpha and beta chain libraries were generated apart by chain-specific third strand synthesis. TCRdb ran MiXCR on the 5' RACE reads and lists one entry per CDR3 protein. The table has under 20,000 distinct CDR3 sequences, just under 9.5% seen once. Looked up from germline, CDR1 is MNHEY and CDR2 is SMNVEV (reference sequence). This CDR3 region has 13 residues. The J segment lost 11 bases and the V segment lost 5 bases, leaving 10 bases of the junction unmatched. This receptor was identified in an adult in good health. Sequencing was done on a sample of blood. This chain uses TRBV27 with TRBJ2-5; TRBD1 matches 8 bases. CDR3 sequence: CASSVGQGGNQYF. The CDR3 DNA reads as TGTGCCAGCAGTGTCGGACAGGGAGGCAATCAGTACTTC.